This TCR beta chain emerged from a study of beta chain features in type 1 diabetes. The overall study: Patients were similar to healthy donors in age and gender (as well as in cell yields). Study results and limitations: Type 1 diabetes patients had fewer VDJ junction insertions and more deletions.

All of the isolated RNA was reverse transcribed, so expressed TCRB transcripts were sequenced. Produced via immunoSEQ multiplex PCR; TCRdb's table is partial and in-frame only. The table shows 810,000 or so clones, with 17% occurring only once. In the case of this clone: The target antigen is unknown.

The length of the CDR3 is 17 residues. Unmatched junction bases numbered 6, after V lost 3 bases and J lost 2 bases. Per the germline V gene, CDR1 is ENHRY and CDR2 is SYGVKD. Every participating donor gave one draw, a heparinised blood sample averaging around 0.11 L. This receptor was obtained from a young woman in good health. The rearrangement links TRBV10-3 to TRBJ2-7, with 14 bases fitting TRBD2. Sequencing was performed on naive CD4+ T cells from blood. Here the CDR3 DNA reads TGTGCCATCAGTGACTCCGGGACTAGCGGGAGAACCTACGAGCAGTACTTC. Residues: CAISDSGTSGRTYEQYF.